Following are 15 T cell receptor beta chains from one sample sequenced in a study of CD8 T cells in ankylosing spondylitis. TCRdb re-analysed the 5' RACE reads in MiXCR, keeping a single row per CDR3 protein. The table records around 150,000 distinct CDR3 sequences, roughly 6.6% of them present only once. Sequencing was done on a sample of blood, either unsorted or a sorted T cell fraction (not recorded which). The receptors here all came from a female donor with ankylosing spondylitis or in good health (not recorded which).

This clonotype was detected many times. The V gene is TRBV5-6, the J gene TRBJ2-2; D might be TRBD1 (6 bases). Germline CDR1 and CDR2: SGHDT and YYEEEE. This CDR3 is built from 16 residues. V lost 1 base and J lost 2, with 12 bases in between. CDR3 in amino acids: CASSLPGQFNTGELFF. The CDR3 DNA reads TGTGCCAGCAGCTTGCCCGGACAGTTCAACACCGGGGAGCTGTTTTTT.

This clonotype was recorded many times. The chain couples TRBV12-3 or TRBV12-4 to TRBJ2-7, with D tentatively TRBD1 or TRBD2 (5 bases each). Trimming left V 3 bases short and J 0 bases short, with 9 bases between. CDR3 length equals 14 residues. CDR3 sequence reads: CASSFRGASYEQYF. CDR3 nucleotide sequence: TGTGCCAGCAGTTTCAGAGGGGCCTCCTACGAGCAGTACTTC.

This clonotype was detected a few times. The rearrangement uses TRBV18 and TRBJ2-1; the D call may be TRBD1 or TRBD2 (5 bases each). CDR3 length equals 16 residues. V was pared by 2 bases and J by 7 bases, with 18 bases between. Germline V gene sequence: CDR1 KGHSH, CDR2 LQKENI. CDR3 residues: CASSPNRQGSGNEQFF. The DNA for the CDR3 is TGTGCCAGCTCACCAAATCGCCAGGGCTCGGGAAATGAGCAGTTCTTC.

This clonotype has just a few counts. The chain has TRBV7-9 and TRBJ1-2; 9 bases are shared with TRBD1. V trimming: 3 bases; J trimming: 6 bases; junction bases outside the gene matches: 2. This CDR3 region has 13 residues. From germline, CDR1 is SEHNR and CDR2 FQNEAQ (reference sequence). CDR3 DNA sequence: TGTGCCAGCAGCTTCACAGGGGGCGATGGCTACACCTTC. It encodes CASSFTGGDGYTF. The whole variable domain, remainder taken from reference TRBV7-9 and TRBJ1-2, is DTGVSQNPRHKITKRGQNVTFRCDPISEHNRLYWYRQTLGQGPEFLTYFQNEAQLEKSRLLSDRFSAERPKGSFSTLEIQRTEQGDSAMYLCASSFTGGDGYTFGSGTRLTVV.

This clonotype occurred many times. This sequence joins TRBV16 and TRBJ1-2, with TRBD1 as a possible D gene (5 bases). V was shortened by 10 bases and J by 0 bases, with 21 bases between the two germline ends. Germline V gene data show CDR1 as KGHSY and CDR2 as FQNENV. The CDR3 covers 16 residues. CDR3 region: CATSRGRPTANYGYTF. The CDR3 region has the DNA TGTGCCACCTCGCGGGGGAGGCCCACCGCTAACTATGGCTACACCTTC.

This clonotype was observed many times. This sequence joins TRBV7-2 and TRBJ2-7; TRBD1 matches at 8 bases. V dropped 5 bases and J dropped 1; count of bases not matched to a gene: 10. The CDR3 length is 16 residues. Looked up from germline, CDR1 is SGHTA and CDR2 is FQGNSA. CDR3 bases: TGTGCCAGCAGCAGACGATCAGGGGGCATTTCCTACGAGCAGTACTTC. Encoded protein: CASSRRSGGISYEQYF.

This clonotype was counted at least ten times. The CDR3 loop reads CASSTRQGQYEQYF. The DNA of the CDR3 is TGTGCCAGCAGCACCCGACAGGGGCAATACGAGCAGTACTTC. This rearrangement joins TRBV7-8 to TRBJ2-7, with 8 bases lining up with TRBD1. The germline V gene has CDR1 SGHVS and CDR2 FQNEAQ. There are 14 residues in the CDR3. With 5 bases clipped from V and 4 bases from J, the junction kept 7 bases outside the gene matches.

This clonotype has a count of ten or more. The chain couples TRBV15 to TRBJ2-7; D gene uncertain. The CDR3 contains 14 residues. V shed 0 bases and J shed 2 bases, with 8 bases lying between them. The V gene's germline CDR1 is LNHNV and CDR2 YYDKDF (reference sequence). The CDR3 DNA sequence: TGTGCCACCAGCAGAGAAGGCGGTACCTACGAGCAGTACTTC. This translates into CATSREGGTYEQYF.

There are many counts of this clonotype. The CDR3 loop is CAIRAPGTSLNYEQYF. The CDR3 region has the DNA TGTGCCATCCGTGCCCCCGGGACTAGTCTGAACTACGAGCAGTACTTC. This chain links TRBV10-3 with TRBJ2-7; 8 bases agree with TRBD2. The junction had 15 bases not matched to a gene; V was cut back by 8 bases and J by 3 bases. The germline CDR1 and CDR2 sequences are ENHRY and SYGVKD. The CDR3 has 16 amino acids.

This clonotype was counted ten times or more. The rearrangement uses TRBV12-3 or TRBV12-4 and TRBJ2-7, with D uncertain. Trimming shortened V by 2 bases and J by 2 bases, and 7 bases separated the two germline ends. The CDR3 sequence is 13 residues long. The CDR3 nucleotides are TGTGCCAGCAGTTTAAGGCAGACCTACGAGCAGTACTTC. It translates to CASSLRQTYEQYF.

This clonotype was detected ten times or more. The CDR3 sequence is CASRERDHNSPLHF. DNA of the CDR3: TGTGCCAGTCGGGAAAGGGACCATAATTCACCCCTCCACTTT. The chain employs TRBV6-1 and TRBJ1-6, with a weak D call TRBD1 (5 bases). Germline values: CDR1 MNHNS, CDR2 SASEGT. CDR3 length equals 14 residues. V was pared by 9 bases and J by 5 bases, with 14 bases between.

Ten or more counts support this clonotype. The chain employs TRBV20-1 and TRBJ2-1, with 8 bases identical to TRBD1. Per the germline V gene, CDR1 is DFQATT and CDR2 is SNEGSKA (reference sequence). The CDR3 extends over 14 amino acids. After removal of 2 bases from V and 10 bases from J, the junction contained 10 bases not matched to a gene. The CDR3 nucleotides are TGCAGTGCTAGATCCAACAGGGGGAACAGCGAGCAGTTCTTC. Encoded protein: CSARSNRGNSEQFF.

This clonotype was seen at least ten times. The gene calls are TRBV12-3 or TRBV12-4 and TRBJ1-4; possible D gene TRBD1, 6 bases. CDR3 size: 14 residues. V lost 2 bases and J 11 bases, leaving 15 bases between the germline ends. For the CDR3, the DNA is TGTGCCAGCAGTTTATCCGGGGGCGCAGACAAACTGTTTTTT. This codes for CASSLSGGADKLFF.

This clonotype was found many times. J is TRBJ2-3 and V is TRBV25-1; the match to TRBD1 covers 7 bases. Germline-derived CDR1 and CDR2 are MGHDK and SYGVNS. This CDR3 contains 15 residues. The V and J ends lost 2 bases and 5 bases, in that order; junction bases with no gene match: 7. The CDR3 DNA sequence: TGTGCCAGCAGTGAACAACAGGGGAGCGGAGATACGCAGTATTTT. This translates into CASSEQQGSGDTQYF.

This clonotype has a count of ten or more. This chain joins TRBV27 and TRBJ1-2; D is unresolved. CDR1 is MNHEY and CDR2 is SMNVEV in the germline V gene (reference sequence). This CDR3 contains 13 residues. Trimming left V 2 bases short and J 6 bases short, with 10 bases between. The CDR3 bases are TGTGCCAGCAGTTTAGGAGGGAGCGATGGCTACACCTTC. It encodes CASSLGGSDGYTF.